This T cell receptor beta chain derives from a study of T cell repertoires in aging, cancer and after chemotherapy. Study observations and caveats: In healthy donors, age-related TCR diversity loss mainly reflected lost richness.

The CDR3 loop spans 15 amino acids. V was shortened by 5 bases and J by 9 bases, with 17 bases between the two germline ends. Germline-derived CDR1 and CDR2 are MDHEN and SYDVKM. Peripheral blood genomic DNA, not sorted cells or RNA, was the template. This clonotype occurred a few times. The antigen is not known. Multiplex touch-down PCR with TRB-A/B primers amplified rearranged V-D-J TRB sequences. TCRdb reprocessed the multiplex PCR reads with MiXCR, giving one entry per CDR3 protein. This table holds 350 to 450 distinct CDR3 sequences, 23% found once. The chain joins TRBV28 to TRBJ1-6; tentative D call: TRBD1 (5 bases). Sequenced input: blood. The sequence derives from a human donor with a blood cancer. The CDR3 bases are TGTGCCAGCAGTCCTCACCAGGGATTCGGTTCACCCCTCCACTTT. Its protein product is CASSPHQGFGSPLHF. Full variable domain (rest looked up from reference TRBV28 and TRBJ1-6): DVKVTQSSRYLVKRTGEKVFLECVQDMDHENMFWYRQDPGLGLRLIYFSYDVKMKEKGDIPEGYSVSREKKERFSLILESASTNQTSMYLCASSPHQGFGSPLHFGNGTRLTVT.